This TCR beta chain was retrieved from a study of control samples from healthy donors and cancer patients. The repertoire was sequenced with immunoSEQ multiplex PCR; TCRdb's copy has only in-frame clones and lacks some. The sample holds tens of thousands of clones, about 88% seen once. The CDR3 runs to 15 residues. V was pared by 2 bases and J by 4 bases, with 2 bases of the junction left unmatched. Germline assignment: CDR1 SGHNT and CDR2 YYREEE (reference sequence). The sample was PBMCs. This clonotype was sampled from a man in his fifties or sixties with head and neck cancer. V is TRBV5-4 and J is TRBJ2-7; 14 bases align to TRBD2. The DNA for the CDR3 is TGTGCCAGCAGCTTAGGGACTAGCGGGGGTTACGAGCAGTACTTC. This gives the protein CASSLGTSGGYEQYF.